This record concerns one T cell receptor (beta chain) sequence. Its antigen is unknown. The record originates from a study of T-cell memory formation after mild COVID-19. Study-level points and caveats: Second-wave clones reaching peak frequency on day 37 lacked confirmed SARS-CoV-2 specificity.

J lost 0 bases, V lost 4 bases, and 4 bases had no gene match. Per germline, CDR1 SQVTM and CDR2 ANQGSEA. The CDR3 runs 14 residues. Constant-segment primers served in 5'RACE that generated TCR alpha and TCR beta cDNA libraries bearing sample barcodes and UMIs. TCRdb fed the 5' RACE reads into MiXCR, producing one record per CDR3 protein. The repertoire includes under 200,000 distinct CDR3 sequences, 13% of them detected once, and 2.5% to 4% sits in the top ten. This chain uses TRBV29-1 with TRBJ2-3, with 7 positions matching TRBD2. This sequence originates from a man aged 18 to 29 who had mild COVID-19 (a few samples of this study predate the infection). Cell type and time point are not known. Source material: PBMCs or a T cell subset sorted from them (not recorded which). The CDR3 sequence: CSVGFGGSTDTQYF. The CDR3 bases are TGCAGCGTTGGTTTCGGGGGGAGCACAGATACGCAGTATTTT.